The 31 T cell receptor beta chains listed next were all sequenced from one sample in a study of CD8 T cells in ankylosing spondylitis. TCRdb fed the 5' RACE reads into MiXCR, producing one record per CDR3 protein. Here the sample spans about 250,000 distinct CDR3 sequences, more than 25% being singletons. The sample was blood, either unsorted or a sorted T cell fraction (not recorded which). The receptors derive from a male donor with ankylosing spondylitis or in good health (not recorded which).

This clonotype occurred many times. This chain links TRBV29-1 with TRBJ2-1; TRBD1 aligns across 11 bases. Trimming removed 6 bases from V and 9 bases from J; junction bases left unmatched: 7. The CDR3 sequence is 13 residues long. Looked up from germline, CDR1 is SQVTM and CDR2 is ANQGSEA. The DNA of the CDR3 is TGCAGCGTAACCGGGACAGGGGGGGTTGAGCAGTTCTTC. This translates into CSVTGTGGVEQFF.

The CDR3 is CASSSGQNSNQPQHF. The CDR3 nucleotides read TGTGCCAGCAGTTCTGGACAGAATAGCAATCAGCCCCAGCATTTT. This chain connects TRBV2 to TRBJ1-5; possibly TRBD1 for D (6 bases). V was trimmed by 5 bases and J by 0 bases, leaving 11 bases between them. This CDR3 is built from 15 residues. From germline, CDR1 is SNHLY and CDR2 FYNNEI.

J is TRBJ2-3 and V is TRBV20-1, with 8 nucleotides matching TRBD2. Germline V lookup: CDR1 DFQATT, CDR2 SNEGSKA (reference sequence). The CDR3 is 15 amino acids. V lost 6 bases and J lost 10; bases outside the gene matches: 18. As DNA, the CDR3 is TGCAGTGCAACCGGACTAGCCCTATTAGGAATCGCGCAGTATTTT. This gives the protein CSATGLALLGIAQYF.

The genes are TRBV12-3 or TRBV12-4 and TRBJ2-2; D gene ambiguous. The CDR3 totals 15 residues. V lost 6 bases and J lost 1, with 12 bases in between. The CDR3 sequence is CASRPDLLNTGELFF. CDR3 nucleotides: TGTGCCAGCAGACCAGACTTGTTGAACACCGGGGAGCTGTTTTTT.

This rearrangement joins TRBV12-3 or TRBV12-4 to TRBJ1-6; D remains ambiguous. This CDR3 spans 14 amino acids. V was clipped by 3 bases and J by 8 bases, with 11 bases between them. CDR3 amino acids: CASSFQADHSPLHF. The CDR3 DNA sequence: TGTGCCAGCAGTTTTCAGGCGGACCATTCACCCCTCCACTTT.

The V gene is TRBV29-1, the J gene TRBJ2-1, with D unclear. Trimming stripped 4 bases from V and 8 bases from J, with 15 bases between. CDR3 length equals 13 residues. Looked up from germline, CDR1 is SQVTM and CDR2 is ANQGSEA. The CDR3 nucleotides are TGCAGCGTTGTCACTTGGGGATCGGATGAGCAGTTCTTC. This translates into CSVVTWGSDEQFF.

This clonotype was detected only a few times. V usage is TRBV3-1 and J usage is TRBJ2-7; 11 nucleotides line up with TRBD2. The CDR3 has 14 residues. Germline values: CDR1 LGHDT, CDR2 YNNKEL (reference sequence). V shed 1 base, J shed 6 bases, and the junction held 2 bases outside the gene matches. For the CDR3, the DNA is TGTGCCAGCAGCCAAGGACTAGCGGGGCTCGAGCAGTACTTC. Its translation is CASSQGLAGLEQYF.

The rearrangement uses TRBV28 and TRBJ2-7; 9 positions match TRBD1. This CDR3 is 14 amino acids long. V dropped 6 bases and J dropped 5; count of bases not matched to a gene: 8. Germline V gene sequence: CDR1 MDHEN, CDR2 SYDVKM. As DNA, the CDR3 is TGTGCCAGCAGCGCCGGGACAGGGTTCGACGAGCAGTACTTC. As protein: CASSAGTGFDEQYF.

This clonotype was picked up a small number of times. This chain joins TRBV12-3 or TRBV12-4 and TRBJ2-1; 12 positions agree with TRBD1. The CDR3 is 15 residues long. Trimming took 7 bases from V and 7 from J; bases not matched to a gene: 8. This chain's CDR3 is CASTLGQGARNEQFF. CDR3 in DNA: TGTGCCAGCACGTTGGGACAGGGGGCACGGAATGAGCAGTTCTTC.

The CDR3 here is CASSFFEGSSEQFF. Written as DNA, the CDR3 is TGTGCCAGCAGTTTTTTCGAGGGGTCTTCGGAGCAGTTCTTC. This chain uses TRBV28 with TRBJ2-1; D tentatively reads TRBD1 or TRBD2 (5 bases each). The CDR3 is made up of 14 amino acids. The V end lost 3 bases, the J end lost 10 bases, and 16 bases lay between the germline ends. Germline values: CDR1 MDHEN, CDR2 SYDVKM. Combining the CDR3 with reference TRBV28 and TRBJ2-1 gives the whole variable domain DVKVTQSSRYLVKRTGEKVFLECVQDMDHENMFWYRQDPGLGLRLIYFSYDVKMKEKGDIPEGYSVSREKKERFSLILESASTNQTSMYLCASSFFEGSSEQFFGPGTRLTVL.

V and J are TRBV20-1 and TRBJ2-1, with 9 nucleotides matching TRBD1. Trimming removed 2 bases from V and 1 base from J; junction bases left unmatched: 3. Germline CDR1 DFQATT, CDR2 SNEGSKA (reference sequence). The CDR3 spans 15 residues. The CDR3 here is CSARLDRGSYNEQFF. CDR3 DNA: TGCAGTGCTAGACTCGACAGGGGGTCCTACAATGAGCAGTTCTTC.

At least ten counts were recorded for this clonotype. The rearrangement joins TRBV29-1 to TRBJ2-7; D ambiguous. The V end was cut by 1 base, the J end by 5 bases, with 6 bases between. The CDR3 has 11 amino acids. The germline CDR1 and CDR2 sequences are SQVTM and ANQGSEA. The CDR3 sequence is CSVEVENEQYF. CDR3 bases: TGCAGCGTTGAAGTTGAAAACGAGCAGTACTTC.

This chain connects TRBV12-3 or TRBV12-4 to TRBJ1-5; D is possibly TRBD1 (5 bases). V lost 0 bases, J lost 6 bases, and 12 bases lay in between. CDR3 length: 15 residues. The chain's CDR3 is CASSLARVGGQPQHF. In DNA, the CDR3 is TGTGCCAGCAGTTTAGCTAGGGTTGGGGGTCAGCCCCAGCATTTT.

This chain uses TRBV4-1 with TRBJ2-1; 10 positions match TRBD2. Per germline, CDR1 MGHRA and CDR2 YSYEKL. J lost 5 bases, V lost 3 bases, and 16 bases had no gene match. CDR3 length: 19 residues. This chain's CDR3 is CASSQSPGPLAGANNEQFF. The CDR3 DNA reads as TGCGCCAGCAGCCAGTCTCCCGGCCCCCTAGCGGGGGCCAACAATGAGCAGTTCTTC.

This CDR3 reads CASSGRQGNEKLFF. The CDR3 DNA reads as TGTGCCAGCAGCGGTCGACAGGGGAATGAAAAACTGTTTTTT. The chain carries TRBV5-5 and TRBJ1-4; 8 bases are shared with TRBD1. Per germline, CDR1 SGHKS and CDR2 YYEKEE (reference sequence). V shed 4 bases, J shed 5 bases, and the junction held 4 bases outside the gene matches. The CDR3 spans 14 residues.

In its sample, this clonotype was seen a few times. CDR3: CASSHSGTGLTDTQYF. The CDR3 nucleotides read TGTGCCAGCAGCCATTCCGGGACAGGGTTGACAGATACGCAGTATTTT. The chain links TRBV3-1 to TRBJ2-3; TRBD1 agrees at 9 bases. Germline V gene sequence: CDR1 LGHDT, CDR2 YNNKEL (reference sequence). CDR3 length equals 16 residues. With 3 bases clipped from V and 3 bases from J, the junction kept 7 bases outside the gene matches.

V gene TRBV20-1 combines with J gene TRBJ2-7; D not resolved. The CDR3 loop spans 14 amino acids. Germline V CDR1 and CDR2: DFQATT, SNEGSKA (reference sequence). Trimming removed 6 bases at V and 4 bases at J, with 19 bases between. In DNA, the CDR3 is TGCAGTGCCCGGGCCCCTATCATACGATACGAGCAGTACTTC. Amino acids: CSARAPIIRYEQYF.

The rearrangement links TRBV29-1 to TRBJ2-1; 8 bases fit TRBD1. The germline CDR1 and CDR2 sequences are SQVTM and ANQGSEA. V shed 7 bases, J shed 6 bases, and the junction held 11 bases outside the gene matches. The CDR3 loop spans 14 amino acids. In DNA form, the CDR3 reads TGCAGCGGGACAGAGCGCAGGGGGCCCAATGAGCAGTTCTTC. Amino acid sequence: CSGTERRGPNEQFF.

The chain links TRBV20-1 to TRBJ1-1; tentatively, D is TRBD1 (6 bases). V lost 3 bases and J 6 bases, leaving 17 bases between the germline ends. Germline V gene data show CDR1 as DFQATT and CDR2 as SNEGSKA (reference sequence). The CDR3 has 14 amino acids. The CDR3 nucleotides are TGCAGTGCTAGTAGGGGGGGACGGGACTCTGAAGCTTTCTTT. This sequence encodes CSASRGGRDSEAFF.

The genes are TRBV6-1 and TRBJ1-1; 8 bases map to TRBD1. This CDR3 region has 15 residues. V lost 3 bases to trimming and J lost 1 base; unmatched junction nucleotides: 4. Germline loops: CDR1 MNHNS, CDR2 SASEGT. The CDR3 nucleotides read TGTGCCAGCAGTGACCGGACAGGGAGGAACACTGAAGCTTTCTTT. Residues: CASSDRTGRNTEAFF.

This clonotype has more than one count but fewer than ten. CDR3 amino acids: CSARSDRGDNYGYTF. The CDR3 DNA is TGCAGTGCCCGTTCCGACAGGGGAGATAACTATGGCTACACCTTC. The rearrangement joins TRBV20-1 to TRBJ1-2; 8 nucleotides align to TRBD1. CDR3 length: 15 residues. The trim removed 6 bases at V and 1 base at J, leaving 10 bases unmatched. CDR1 DFQATT and CDR2 SNEGSKA come from the germline V gene (reference sequence).

J is TRBJ1-1 and V is TRBV5-1, with 7 positions matching TRBD1. V lost 0 bases, J lost 4 bases, and 6 bases stayed unmatched. CDR3 length: 15 residues. From germline, CDR1 is SGHRS and CDR2 YFSETQ. The CDR3: CASSLGDSGRTEAFF. CDR3 in DNA: TGCGCCAGCAGCTTGGGGGACAGCGGGCGCACTGAAGCTTTCTTT.

This clonotype was seen repeatedly, ten times or more. Relative to the germline gene, one junction end is altered; a read error may explain this. The rearrangement uses TRBV7-7 and TRBJ2-3; D ambiguous. The germline V gene encodes CDR1 SSHAT and CDR2 FNYEAQ (reference sequence). The CDR3 sequence is 13 residues long. The CDR3 nucleotides are TGTGCTAGCAGCTTAATTATTTCTGATACGCAGTATTTT. Its protein product is CASSLIISDTQYF.

This clonotype was seen at least ten times. J is TRBJ2-1 and V is TRBV12-3 or TRBV12-4, with 7 bases fitting TRBD1. Trimming took 4 bases from V and 7 from J; bases not matched to a gene: 4. This CDR3 has 13 residues. The CDR3 protein is CASSSTGTNEQFF. The CDR3 DNA is TGTGCCAGCAGTTCGACAGGGACGAATGAGCAGTTCTTC.

Ten or more counts support this clonotype. The chain links TRBV20-1 to TRBJ2-1; D remains ambiguous. This CDR3 has 11 residues. V was pared by 3 bases and J by 8 bases, with 8 bases between. Germline V gene data show CDR1 as DFQATT and CDR2 as SNEGSKA (reference sequence). CDR3 coding DNA: TGCAGTGCTAGCAGCGTGGATGAGCAGTTCTTC. This gives the protein CSASSVDEQFF.

V and J are TRBV9 and TRBJ2-3, with D tentatively TRBD1 or TRBD2 (6 bases each). The CDR3 contains 14 residues. The V end lost 3 bases, the J end lost 4 bases, and 12 bases lay between the germline ends. Looked up from germline, CDR1 is SGDLS and CDR2 is YYNGEE. As DNA, the CDR3 is TGTGCCAGCAGCGAGAAGGGGGGCCCAGATACGCAGTATTTT. This translates into CASSEKGGPDTQYF.

This clonotype was detected only a few times. The J gene is TRBJ2-5, the V gene TRBV20-1; D tentatively fits TRBD1 or TRBD2 (5 bases each). The CDR3 is 16 residues long. With 3 bases removed from V and 4 bases from J, the gap between germline ends came to 21 bases. Germline V gene sequence: CDR1 DFQATT, CDR2 SNEGSKA (reference sequence). Here the CDR3 reads CSASPRPGPKRETQYF. CDR3 bases: TGCAGTGCTAGCCCCAGGCCGGGACCCAAGAGAGAGACCCAGTACTTC.

The rearrangement links TRBV20-1 to TRBJ2-3, with TRBD2 matching 8 bases. This CDR3 region has 15 residues. Trimming took 3 bases from V and 2 from J; bases not matched to a gene: 7. Germline values: CDR1 DFQATT, CDR2 SNEGSKA (reference sequence). Here the CDR3 reads CSASGSGGPTDTQYF. CDR3 DNA: TGCAGTGCTAGCGGGAGCGGGGGACCCACAGATACGCAGTATTTT.

The chain uses TRBV7-6 and TRBJ2-5; weak D call: TRBD2 (5 bases). Germline assignment: CDR1 SGHVS and CDR2 FNYEAQ. The CDR3 covers 14 residues. Trimming took off 5 bases at V and 0 bases at J, with 10 bases between the two ends. The CDR3 region has the DNA TGTGCCAGCAGCCTATCCGGGAACCAAGAGACCCAGTACTTC. It specifies CASSLSGNQETQYF.

This clonotype showed up just a few times. V gene TRBV4-2 combines with J gene TRBJ1-1; D unclear. The CDR3 sequence is 16 residues long. V was cut by 0 bases and J by 6 bases, with 17 bases left in between. Per the germline V gene, CDR1 is LGHNA and CDR2 is YNFKEQ. The CDR3 spells CASSQDVRDLQPEAFF. The CDR3 nucleotides read TGTGCCAGCAGCCAAGATGTCCGTGATCTTCAGCCTGAAGCTTTCTTT.

This clonotype has a handful of counts. The chain combines TRBV7-2 with TRBJ2-7, with a possible D match to TRBD2 (6 bases). V was shortened by 3 bases and J by 4 bases, with 10 bases between the two germline ends. Germline CDR1 SGHTA, CDR2 FQGNSA. The CDR3 runs to 13 residues. The CDR3 loop is CASSLTSWYEQYF. The CDR3 DNA sequence: TGTGCCAGCAGCTTGACTAGTTGGTACGAGCAGTACTTC. The entire variable domain, with the rest obtained from reference TRBV7-2 and TRBJ2-7, is as follows: GAGVSQSPSNKVTEKGKDVELRCDPISGHTALYWYRQSLGQGLEFLIYFQGNSAPDKSGLPSDRFSAERTGGSVSTLTIQRTQQEDSAVYLCASSLTSWYEQYFGPGTRLTVT.